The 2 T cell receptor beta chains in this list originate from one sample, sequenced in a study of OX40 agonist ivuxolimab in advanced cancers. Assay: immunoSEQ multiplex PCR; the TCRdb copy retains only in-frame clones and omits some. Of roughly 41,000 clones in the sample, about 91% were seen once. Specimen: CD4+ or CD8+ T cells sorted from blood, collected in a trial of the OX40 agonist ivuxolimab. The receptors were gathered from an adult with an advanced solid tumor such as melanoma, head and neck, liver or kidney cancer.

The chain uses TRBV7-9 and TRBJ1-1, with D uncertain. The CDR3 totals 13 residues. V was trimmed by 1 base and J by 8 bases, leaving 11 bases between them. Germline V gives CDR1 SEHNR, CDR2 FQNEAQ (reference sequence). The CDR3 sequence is CASSLGSISEAFF. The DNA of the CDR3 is TGTGCCAGCAGCTTAGGGTCCATTTCGGAAGCTTTCTTT.

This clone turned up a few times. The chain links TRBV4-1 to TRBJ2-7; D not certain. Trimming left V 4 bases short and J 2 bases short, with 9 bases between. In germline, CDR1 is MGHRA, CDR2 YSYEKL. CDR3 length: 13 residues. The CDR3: CASSPNPTYEQYF. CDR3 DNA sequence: TGCGCCAGCAGCCCAAATCCTACCTACGAGCAGTACTTC.